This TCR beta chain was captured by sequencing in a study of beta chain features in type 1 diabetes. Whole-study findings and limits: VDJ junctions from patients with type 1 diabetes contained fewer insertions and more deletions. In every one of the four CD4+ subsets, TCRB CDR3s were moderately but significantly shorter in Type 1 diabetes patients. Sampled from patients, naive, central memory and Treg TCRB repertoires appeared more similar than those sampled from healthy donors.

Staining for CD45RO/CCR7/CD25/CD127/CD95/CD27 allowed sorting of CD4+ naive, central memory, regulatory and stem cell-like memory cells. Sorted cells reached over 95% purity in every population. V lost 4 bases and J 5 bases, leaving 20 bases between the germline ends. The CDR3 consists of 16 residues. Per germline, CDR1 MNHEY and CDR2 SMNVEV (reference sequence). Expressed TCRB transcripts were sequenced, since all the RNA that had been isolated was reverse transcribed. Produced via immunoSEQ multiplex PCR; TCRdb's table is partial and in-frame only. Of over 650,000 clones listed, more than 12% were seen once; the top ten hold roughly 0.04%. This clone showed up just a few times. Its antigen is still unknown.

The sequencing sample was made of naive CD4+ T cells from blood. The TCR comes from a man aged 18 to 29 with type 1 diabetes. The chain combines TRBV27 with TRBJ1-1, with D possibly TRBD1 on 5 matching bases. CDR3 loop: CASSSFLGGERTEAFF. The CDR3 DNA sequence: TGTGCCAGCAGTTCATTCCTGGGAGGGGAGCGGACTGAAGCTTTCTTT.